Presented here are 14 T cell receptor beta chains from one specimen sequenced in a study of vaccination and CD4 T cells after COVID-19. The Oncomine TCR Beta short-read assay was applied to DNA of cultured CD4+ T cells. TCRdb re-derived calls from the PCR reads in MiXCR, one entry per CDR3 protein. The table includes about 5,900 distinct CDR3 sequences, roughly 51% detected once. The sample's treatment: roughly nine-day PBMC culture with coronavirus spike peptide pools or control peptides (ViraFEST assay). No antigen has been identified for these receptors. Sequenced sample: CD4+ T cells from blood, cultured in vitro. The receptor set was obtained from a human donor who had recovered from COVID-19.

This clonotype was picked up one time. V is TRBV19 and J is TRBJ2-3; 8 nucleotides agree with TRBD2. Germline CDR1 LNHDA, CDR2 SQIVND (reference sequence). The CDR3 is 18 amino acids. V gave up 0 bases and J gave up 3 bases; unmatched junction bases: 11. CDR3 nucleotides: TGTGCCAGTAGTATAGATGGGAGGGGACTAGGGTTGACAGATACGCAGTATTTT. It translates to CASSIDGRGLGLTDTQYF.

The rearrangement uses TRBV28 and TRBJ1-5, with 10 bases that match TRBD1. V shed 5 bases and J 7 bases; nucleotides not matched to a gene: 11. Germline V CDR1 and CDR2: MDHEN, SYDVKM. The CDR3 loop spans 16 amino acids. CDR3 protein: CASSLQGTGVRQPQHF. DNA of the CDR3: TGTGCCAGCAGTCTACAGGGGACAGGGGTACGACAGCCCCAGCATTTT.

The J gene is TRBJ1-2, the V gene TRBV19; 8 positions agree with TRBD1. The CDR3 totals 13 residues. The germline V gene has CDR1 LNHDA and CDR2 SQIVND (reference sequence). Trimming took 3 bases from V and 6 from J; bases not matched to a gene: 3. CDR3 sequence (DNA): TGTGCCAGTAGTATGGACAGGGACGATGGCTACACCTTC. This encodes CASSMDRDDGYTF.

The rearrangement joins TRBV20-1 to TRBJ1-1; D gene unclear. CDR3 length: 17 residues. Trimming removed 0 bases at V and 1 base at J, with 18 bases between. Germline V gives CDR1 DFQATT, CDR2 SNEGSKA (reference sequence). CDR3 residues: CSARDLKLGRTNTEAFF. The CDR3 nucleotides are TGCAGTGCTAGAGATCTAAAGCTAGGGAGGACGAACACTGAAGCTTTCTTT.

This sequence joins TRBV7-3 and TRBJ2-1, with 13 positions matching TRBD2. Per the germline V gene, CDR1 is SGHTA and CDR2 is FQGTGA. This CDR3 spans 15 amino acids. V was clipped by 5 bases and J by 3 bases; unmatched bases: 1. The CDR3 loop reads CASSRTSGSYNEQFF. CDR3 sequence (DNA): TGTGCCAGCAGCAGGACTAGCGGGAGCTACAATGAGCAGTTCTTC.

This chain connects TRBV11-3 to TRBJ2-1, with D maybe TRBD2 (7 bases). Germline loops: CDR1 SGHNT, CDR2 YENEEA. This CDR3 contains 18 residues. Trimming took 3 bases from V and 2 from J, leaving 20 bases between them. CDR3 sequence reads: CASSFFGLRGAAYNEQFF. In DNA form, the CDR3 reads TGTGCCAGCAGCTTTTTTGGCTTACGGGGGGCGGCCTACAATGAGCAGTTCTTC.

J is TRBJ1-1 and V is TRBV10-2; TRBD1 might be the D (5 bases). Germline-derived CDR1 and CDR2 are WSHSY and SAAADI. This CDR3 is 13 amino acids long. V gave up 6 bases and J gave up 6 bases, with 14 bases separating them. DNA of the CDR3: TGCGCCAGCAGACGGCCGGGGGGGGCTGAAGCTTTCTTT. Its translation: CASRRPGGAEAFF.

The CDR3 nucleotides read TGTGCCAGCAGCTTAGCGAACAGGGGTGGTACCGGGGAGCTGTTTTTT. This codes for CASSLANRGGTGELFF. This chain joins TRBV7-2 and TRBJ2-2, with 7 nucleotides matching TRBD1. CDR1 is SGHTA and CDR2 is FQGNSA in the germline V gene. The trim removed 0 bases at V and 5 bases at J, leaving 6 bases unmatched. The CDR3 totals 16 residues.

V usage is TRBV7-9 and J usage is TRBJ2-3, with TRBD2 matching 13 bases. Losses at the gene ends were 5 bases for V and 4 bases for J; bases not matched to a gene: 6. Germline CDR1 reads SEHNR; CDR2 reads FQNEAQ (reference sequence). CDR3 size: 16 residues. The CDR3 DNA is TGTGCCAGCAGCCGAGGACTAGCGGGGGTGGCAGATACGCAGTATTTT. It encodes CASSRGLAGVADTQYF.

The chain combines TRBV28 with TRBJ2-5; unclear D gene. Trimming stripped 7 bases from V and 2 bases from J, with 17 bases between. The CDR3 totals 15 residues. CDR1 is MDHEN and CDR2 is SYDVKM in the germline V gene. The CDR3, as DNA: TGTGCCAGCACCCGGATTCATGCCGGGCAAGAGACCCAGTACTTC. Its translation: CASTRIHAGQETQYF. Based on the CDR3 plus reference TRBV28 and TRBJ2-5, the full variable domain is DVKVTQSSRYLVKRTGEKVFLECVQDMDHENMFWYRQDPGLGLRLIYFSYDVKMKEKGDIPEGYSVSREKKERFSLILESASTNQTSMYLCASTRIHAGQETQYFGPGTRLLVL.

The DNA for the CDR3 is TGTGCCAGTAGCCCGCTGGGACAGGGGAACGCAGATACGCAGTATTTT. It translates to CASSPLGQGNADTQYF. The V call is TRBV19, the J call TRBJ2-3; 10 bases match TRBD1. The germline V gene has CDR1 LNHDA and CDR2 SQIVND (reference sequence). The trim removed 6 bases at V and 4 bases at J, leaving 10 bases unmatched. This CDR3 spans 16 amino acids.

This chain links TRBV7-6 with TRBJ2-2; D gene ambiguous. V was cut by 4 bases and J by 0 bases, with 6 bases left in between. Germline V lookup: CDR1 SGHVS, CDR2 FNYEAQ. The CDR3 runs 14 residues. The CDR3 nucleotides are TGTGCCAGCAGCTCTACAACGAACACCGGGGAGCTGTTTTTT. Translating it yields CASSSTTNTGELFF.

The V and J genes are TRBV6-1 and TRBJ2-7; weak D call: TRBD2 (7 bases). V was trimmed by 6 bases and J by 4 bases, leaving 13 bases between them. The germline V gene has CDR1 MNHNS and CDR2 SASEGT. The CDR3 totals 13 residues. CDR3 nucleotide sequence: TGTGCCAGCAGCCGAGCGGGACAATACGAGCAGTACTTC. Its translation is CASSRAGQYEQYF.

Here the CDR3 reads CATMLDTGELFF. The CDR3 coding sequence is TGTGCCACCATGTTGGACACCGGGGAGCTGTTTTTT. The chain uses TRBV24-1 and TRBJ2-2; D is undetermined. Between the trimmed V and J ends, which lost 8 bases and 3 bases, there was a span of 6 bases. Per the germline V gene, CDR1 is KGHDR and CDR2 is SFDVKD. This CDR3 has 12 amino acids.